This is a list of T cell receptor beta chains from one sample in a study of blood T cells in healthy people across ages. Via MiXCR, TCRdb re-called the 5' RACE reads, giving one row per CDR3 protein. This sample has 550,000 to 750,000 distinct CDR3 sequences, with 20% to 25% found just once. The sequencing sample was made of blood. Receptors were obtained from a man in his 70s in good health. CDR3s include the opening cysteine and the closing phenylalanine or tryptophan. The D gene is left open where the match is weak. Not every row has a clone size; where given, it reads once, few, many or a size class.

J gene | clone size | CDR3 length | D gene | V gene | CDR3 DNA | CDR3 protein
TRBJ2-7 | few | 15 | . | TRBV5-6 | TGTGCCAGCAGCTTGAGGTTTCACACTTCCTACGAGCAGTACTTC | CASSLRFHTSYEQYF
TRBJ2-7 | . | 13 | . | TRBV20-1 | TGCAGTGTTAGAGTCCAGGTTCCCTACGAGCAGTACTTC | CSVRVQVPYEQYF
TRBJ2-1 | few | 13 | TRBD1 | TRBV10-3 | TGTGCCATCAGTGAGTCTGACAGGGCTGATGAGTTCTTC | CAISESDRADEFF
TRBJ1-1 | . | 12 | TRBD1 | TRBV3-1 | TGTGCCAGCAGCCTATGGGACAGGGAAGCTTTCTTT | CASSLWDREAFF
TRBJ1-2 | many | 14 | . | TRBV4-3 | TGCGCCAGCAGCCAAGTCACCGGGGGCAATGGCTACACCTTC | CASSQVTGGNGYTF
TRBJ2-3 | . | 16 | TRBD1 | TRBV2 | TGTGCCAGCAGGGAACTACAGGGGGCAGACACAGATACGCAGTATTTT | CASRELQGADTDTQYF
TRBJ2-7 | many | 14 | . | TRBV7-2 | TGTGCCAGCAGTCCCACCCTGCAGGGAAGCGAGCAGTACTTC | CASSPTLQGSEQYF
TRBJ2-7 | . | 14 | . | TRBV9 | TGTGCCAGCAGCGATAGACCCAACTCCTACGAGCAGTACTTC | CASSDRPNSYEQYF
TRBJ2-1 | many | 16 | . | TRBV7-9 | TGTGCCAGCAGCTTGTTCCGGGACGTCTCCTACAATGAGCAGTTCTTC | CASSLFRDVSYNEQFF
TRBJ1-1 | . | 14 | . | TRBV29-1 | TGCAGCGTTGTTATAGGGGGGATGAACACTGAAGCTTTCTTT | CSVVIGGMNTEAFF
TRBJ2-4 | . | 17 | . | TRBV6-2/TRBV6-3 | TGTGCCAGCAGTTACTATGGGCACGGGGGAGAGTTGGACATTCAGTACTTC | CASSYYGHGGELDIQYF
TRBJ1-6 | . | 15 | . | TRBV20-1 | TGCAGTGCTAGAGCATCCCAGAATAAAAATTCACCCCTCCACTTT | CSARASQNKNSPLHF
TRBJ1-6 | few | 15 | . | TRBV12-3/TRBV12-4 | TGTGCCAGCAGTTCCTGGGGGAGAGGGCCCGAGGTTCGCCACTTT | CASSSWGRGPEVRHF
TRBJ2-4 | few | 13 | . | TRBV20-1 | TGCAGTGCTAGTTCCTCGAACAGGGACATTCAGTACTTC | CSASSSNRDIQYF
TRBJ2-1 | few | 16 | . | TRBV20-1 | TGCAGTGCTAGAGCCCGACCGCGGGACTCCTACAATGAGCAGTTCTTC | CSARARPRDSYNEQFF
TRBJ2-7 | few | 14 | TRBD1 | TRBV7-3 | TGTGCCAGCACCGAACCGGGACAGGAACACGAGCAGTACTTC | CASTEPGQEHEQYF
TRBJ2-7 | few | 13 | TRBD2 | TRBV29-1 | TGCAGCGTTGGGACTAGCGAGTCCTACGAGCAGTACTTC | CSVGTSESYEQYF
TRBJ2-7 | . | 13 | . | TRBV7-2 | TGTGCCAGCAGCTTATGGGGACTCGACGAGCAGTACTTC | CASSLWGLDEQYF
TRBJ1-4 | many | 16 | TRBD1 | TRBV5-5 | TGTGCCAGCAGCTTGGGCGCCGGGACAGGGGGTGAAAAACTGTTTTTT | CASSLGAGTGGEKLFF
TRBJ2-7 | . | 17 | TRBD1 | TRBV28 | TGTGCCAGCAGTGTTTATTCGACAGGGGGTTTCTCCTACGAGCAGTACTTC | CASSVYSTGGFSYEQYF
TRBJ2-5 | many | 16 | . | TRBV5-1 | TGCGCCAGCAGCTTATTAGCGCCCCGCTACCAAGAGACCCAGTACTTC | CASSLLAPRYQETQYF
TRBJ2-1 | . | 16 | TRBD2 | TRBV7-9 | TGTGCCAGCGGCGGGGTCGGGACTAGCGGGACGGTTGAGCAGTTCTTC | CASGGVGTSGTVEQFF
TRBJ2-7 | few | 15 | TRBD2 | TRBV20-1 | TGCAGCATCCTCACTAGCGGGAAAAGGTTGAAGGAGCAGTACTTC | CSILTSGKRLKEQYF
TRBJ2-3 | few | 14 | . | TRBV12-3/TRBV12-4 | TGTGCCAGCAGTCAGGGACACCAGCGGGGTACGCAGTATTTT | CASSQGHQRGTQYF
TRBJ2-2 | . | 16 | TRBD2 | TRBV6-2/TRBV6-3 | TGTGCCAGCAGTTACTCCCTAGCGGGGCCCACCGGGGAGCTGTTTTTT | CASSYSLAGPTGELFF
TRBJ1-2 | few | 12 | . | TRBV20-1 | TGCAGTGCTGACTCCCCTAACTATGGCTACACCTTC | CSADSPNYGYTF
TRBJ2-3 | . | 13 | . | TRBV29-1 | TGCAGCGTTTGTACGGGATACACAGATACGCAGTATTTT | CSVCTGYTDTQYF
TRBJ1-5 | few | 15 | . | TRBV5-1 | TGCGCCAGCAGCTTGGCCGGGCAGCTCGCTCAGCCCCAGCATTTT | CASSLAGQLAQPQHF
TRBJ2-1 | few | 15 | TRBD2 | TRBV7-9 | TGTGCCAGCAGCTTACTGGGACTAGAGAACCCTGAGCAGTTCTTC | CASSLLGLENPEQFF
TRBJ2-7 | . | 11 | . | TRBV29-1 | TGCAGCGTTGAAGATCTATACGAGCAGTACTTC | CSVEDLYEQYF
TRBJ1-5 | . | 15 | . | TRBV2 | TGTGCCAGCAGTGTATCGGAGGATAGCAATCAGCCCCAGCATTTT | CASSVSEDSNQPQHF
TRBJ2-3 | . | 13 | TRBD2 | TRBV20-1 | TGCAGCGCGACTAGCTCCAGCACAGATACGCAGTATTTT | CSATSSSTDTQYF
TRBJ2-5 | . | 14 | . | TRBV6-6 | TGTGCCAGCAGTGTGAGGACAAATCAAGAGACCCAGTACTTC | CASSVRTNQETQYF